The source of this T cell receptor (beta chain) is a study of cytomegalovirus exposure and HLA in healthy donors. Sequencing was performed with immunoSEQ multiplex PCR; in TCRdb, only in-frame clones are kept and a portion is missing. Altogether about 170,000 clones are present, approximately 86% being singletons, with the ten largest covering around 2.3%. Germline lookup yields CDR1 GTSNPN and CDR2 SVGIG (reference sequence). The length of the CDR3 is 12 residues. The specimen sequenced was PBMCs. This TCR was recovered from a woman under 30 in good health and CMV-seronegative. This chain joins TRBV30 and TRBJ1-4, with 11 bases fitting TRBD1. The CDR3 sequence is CGWDRGTEKLFF. CDR3 bases: TGTGGATGGGACAGGGGGACGGAAAAACTGTTTTTT.